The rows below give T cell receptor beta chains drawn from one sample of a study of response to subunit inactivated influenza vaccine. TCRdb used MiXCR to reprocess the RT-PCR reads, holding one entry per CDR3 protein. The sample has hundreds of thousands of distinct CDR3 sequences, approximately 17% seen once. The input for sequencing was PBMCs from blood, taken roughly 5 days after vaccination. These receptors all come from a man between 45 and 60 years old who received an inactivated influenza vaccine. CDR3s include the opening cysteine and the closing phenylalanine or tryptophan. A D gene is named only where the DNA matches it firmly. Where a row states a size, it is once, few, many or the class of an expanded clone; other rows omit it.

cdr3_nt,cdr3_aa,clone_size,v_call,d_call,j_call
TGCGCCAGCAATAGACAGGGAAGGAACACTGAAGCTTTCTTT,CASNRQGRNTEAFF,NA,TRBV4-1,TRBD1,TRBJ1-1
TGCAGCGTTGAAGATCGTGGGACAGCTCGCTTCATGAACACTGAAGCTTTCTTT,CSVEDRGTARFMNTEAFF,many,TRBV29-1,TRBD1,TRBJ1-1
TGTGCCAGCAGCGTGGAGGGACAGGGGTCCCCCGGGGAGCTGTTTTTT,CASSVEGQGSPGELFF,few,TRBV9,TRBD1,TRBJ2-2
TGTGCCAGCAGCTTGACCATAGCCGGTTCCGCAGATACGCAGTATTTT,CASSLTIAGSADTQYF,NA,TRBV7-2,NA,TRBJ2-3
TGTGCCAGCAGCACGCGGGACAAGCAAGAGACCCAGTACTTC,CASSTRDKQETQYF,NA,TRBV5-8,NA,TRBJ2-5
TGCGCCAGCAGCTTTCTCGTAGGTGAGCAGTTCTTC,CASSFLVGEQFF,few,TRBV5-1,NA,TRBJ2-1
TGTGCCAGCAGCCCCCTGGGGGGACCGAACAATGAGCAGTTCTTC,CASSPLGGPNNEQFF,many,TRBV6-1,NA,TRBJ2-1
TGTGCCAGCAGTCCGGGAGGGGGACCAAAGCCCAATGAGCAGTTCTTC,CASSPGGGPKPNEQFF,many,TRBV6-1,TRBD2,TRBJ2-1
TGCAGTGCTGAAAACAGGGGGTTGAACACTGAAGCTTTCTTT,CSAENRGLNTEAFF,NA,TRBV20-1,TRBD1,TRBJ1-1
TGTGCCAGCAGTGTGAGGGTCTCCTACGAGCAGTACTTC,CASSVRVSYEQYF,NA,TRBV2,NA,TRBJ2-7
TGTGCCAGCAGCTCAGTCGTCGTAACCGGGGAGCTGTTTTTT,CASSSVVVTGELFF,NA,TRBV5-6,NA,TRBJ2-2
TGTGCCAGCACCTGGCAGGGGGCGAGAACCGGGGAGCTGTTTTTT,CASTWQGARTGELFF,NA,TRBV7-6,TRBD1,TRBJ2-2
TGCAGCGTTCGGGAGGGGATCTACGAGCAGTACTTC,CSVREGIYEQYF,many,TRBV29-1,TRBD2,TRBJ2-7
TGTGCCAGCAGCCCGGGACTAGCGTTAGTCAATGAGCAGTTCTTC,CASSPGLALVNEQFF,few,TRBV11-2,TRBD2,TRBJ2-1
TGTGCCAGCAGCTTGCAGGGGAAGCATCGAGAGACCCAGTACTTC,CASSLQGKHRETQYF,few,TRBV5-6,NA,TRBJ2-5
TGTGCCAGCAGCCAAGGGGGAGTGGGACTACCTTACAATGAGCAGTTCTTC,CASSQGGVGLPYNEQFF,NA,TRBV3-1,TRBD2,TRBJ2-1
TGTGCCAGCAGTACTAGCCCAATTTCGAACACCGGGGAGCTGTTTTTT,CASSTSPISNTGELFF,NA,TRBV12-3/TRBV12-4,NA,TRBJ2-2
TGTGCCAGCAGCTTAGTGGGACAGGGCTCCTACGAGCAGTACTTC,CASSLVGQGSYEQYF,many,TRBV7-2,TRBD1,TRBJ2-7
TGTGCCAGCAGTACTCGGACTAGCGGGACGAGTTACAATGAGCAGTTCTTC,CASSTRTSGTSYNEQFF,NA,TRBV6-5,TRBD2,TRBJ2-1
TGCAGTGCCGAGGGGGGACCTCTTAGCGGTACGCAGTATTTT,CSAEGGPLSGTQYF,NA,TRBV20-1,NA,TRBJ2-3
TGTGCCAGCAGCGTTGGGACAGTCCCGGAGGAGACCCAGTACTTC,CASSVGTVPEETQYF,NA,TRBV9,TRBD1,TRBJ2-5
TGTGCCAGCAGCGGAGGACAGCGTTCCTACAATGAGCAGTTCTTC,CASSGGQRSYNEQFF,many,TRBV9,NA,TRBJ2-1
TGTGCCAGCAGCTTAGCGTCGGCAGGGACTAATGAAAAACTGTTTTTT,CASSLASAGTNEKLFF,many,TRBV7-2,NA,TRBJ1-4
TGTGCCAGCAGCCACCCGGGACAGGGAGAGACTGAAGCTTTCTTT,CASSHPGQGETEAFF,few,TRBV3-1,TRBD1,TRBJ1-1
TGTGCCAGCAGTACCCTTTGGCGGGAGAGTTACGAGCAGTACTTC,CASSTLWRESYEQYF,many,TRBV28,TRBD2,TRBJ2-7
TGTGCCAGCAGCCGACTAGCGGGGGGGGACACGAACACCGGGGAGCTGTTTTTT,CASSRLAGGDTNTGELFF,NA,TRBV9,TRBD2,TRBJ2-2
TGCAGCGTTGAAGATCCTTGGAGCGCCACTAGCACAGATACGCAGTATTTT,CSVEDPWSATSTDTQYF,many,TRBV29-1,NA,TRBJ2-3
TGTGCCAGCAGTCTCCCGGGATCGTCGAGTGGCTACACCTTC,CASSLPGSSSGYTF,few,TRBV25-1,NA,TRBJ1-2
TGCGCCAGCAGCTTGTCTAGCGGGAGTGTCGAGCAGTACTTC,CASSLSSGSVEQYF,NA,TRBV5-1,TRBD2,TRBJ2-7
TGTGCCAGCAGCCAAGGTCTCCTAGCGGGATATGAGCAGTTCTTC,CASSQGLLAGYEQFF,NA,TRBV3-1,TRBD2,TRBJ2-1
TGTGCCAGCAGTTTAATCCAGGATACGCAGTATTTT,CASSLIQDTQYF,NA,TRBV12-3/TRBV12-4,NA,TRBJ2-3
TGTGCCAGCAGGGGATACCCGGGTAATTCACCCCTCCACTTT,CASRGYPGNSPLHF,NA,TRBV6-1,NA,TRBJ1-6
TGCGCCAGCAGCCAAGATCGCCGGTCGGGCAATGAGCAGTTCTTC,CASSQDRRSGNEQFF,NA,TRBV4-3,NA,TRBJ2-1
TGTGCCAGCAGCAGTACTAGCGGGAACTACGAGCAGTACTTC,CASSSTSGNYEQYF,NA,TRBV7-2,TRBD2,TRBJ2-7
TGTGCCAGCTCACCGGTCGGGGGCAGTAGCAATCAGCCCCAGCATTTT,CASSPVGGSSNQPQHF,NA,TRBV18,NA,TRBJ1-5
TGTGCCAGCAGTTACTCAGCTTTCAACCACGAGCAGTACTTC,CASSYSAFNHEQYF,few,TRBV6-2/TRBV6-3,NA,TRBJ2-7